The rows below give T cell receptor beta chains drawn from one sample of a study of blood T cell repertoires in COVID-19. Libraries were prepared by immunoSEQ multiplex PCR; TCRdb keeps only in-frame clonotypes and omits some of them. Counted here are approximately 170,000 clones, about 88% occurring once; the ten biggest clones make up under 2%. The sequencing sample was made of peripheral blood. The receptors were sampled from a man between 18 and 29 years old who had recovered from COVID-19. CDR3s include the opening cysteine and the closing phenylalanine or tryptophan. The D gene is left open where the match is weak. Clone size is given for some rows only: seen once, a few or many times, or a class if the clone is expanded.

d_call	v_call	clone_size	j_call	cdr3_aa	cdr3_nt
.	TRBV28	.	TRBJ1-1	CASRRSANTEAFF	TGTGCCAGCAGGAGGTCAGCGAACACTGAAGCTTTCTTT
.	TRBV19	once	TRBJ1-3	CASSPQALSSGNTIYF	TGTGCCAGTAGTCCTCAGGCCTTGAGCTCTGGAAACACCATATATTTT
.	TRBV7-9	.	TRBJ1-1	CASSLVRALNTEAFF	TGTGCCAGCAGCCTCGTGAGGGCTTTGAACACTGAAGCTTTCTTT
.	TRBV2	.	TRBJ1-2	CASRVDRYGYTF	TGTGCCAGCAGGGTGGACAGATATGGCTACACCTTC
.	TRBV6-5	.	TRBJ2-2	CASTKRPIGGELFF	TGTGCCAGCACCAAGAGGCCCATAGGCGGGGAGCTGTTTTTT
TRBD1	TRBV28	.	TRBJ2-2	CASRYTGVNGELFF	TGTGCCAGCAGGTACACAGGGGTGAACGGGGAGCTGTTTTTT
.	TRBV30	few	TRBJ1-2	CAWSLRGGARDGYTF	TGTGCCTGGAGCCTACGAGGGGGGGCGAGAGATGGCTACACCTTC
TRBD1	TRBV18	.	TRBJ1-4	CASSPGQSNEKLFF	TGTGCCAGCTCGCCGGGACAGAGTAATGAAAAACTGTTTTTT
.	TRBV5-1	.	TRBJ2-6	CASSATRSGANVLTF	TGCGCCAGCAGCGCCACTAGGTCTGGGGCCAACGTCCTGACTTTC
TRBD1	TRBV19	.	TRBJ2-7	CASSMSQGASYEQYF	TGTGCCAGTAGTATGAGCCAGGGGGCTTCCTACGAGCAGTACTTC
.	TRBV11-3	few	TRBJ2-1	CASSLVRSSEQFF	TGTGCCAGCAGCTTAGTCAGGTCCAGCGAGCAGTTCTTC
.	TRBV7-3	once	TRBJ2-1	CASSPGFNNEQFF	TGTGCCAGCAGCCCGGGTTTTAACAATGAGCAGTTCTTC
.	TRBV27	once	TRBJ2-7	CASSLGRGGYEQYF	TGTGCCAGCAGTTTGGGAAGGGGGGGTTACGAGCAGTACTTC
.	TRBV9	.	TRBJ1-6	CASGRGDYNSPLHF	TGTGCCAGCGGCCGGGGAGACTATAATTCACCCCTCCACTTT
TRBD1	TRBV28	.	TRBJ1-4	CASSLGQGREKLFF	TGTGCCAGCAGTCTAGGACAGGGCCGCGAAAAACTGTTTTTT
TRBD1	TRBV30	.	TRBJ2-3	CAWTGKGASDTQYF	TGTGCCTGGACTGGAAAGGGGGCGTCAGATACGCAGTATTTT
TRBD1	TRBV24-1	.	TRBJ1-2	CATSDSGQPIF	TGTGCCACCAGTGATTCGGGACAGCCCATCTTC
TRBD2	TRBV5-1	.	TRBJ2-5	CASSLLAEETQYF	TGCGCCAGCAGCTTGCTAGCGGAAGAGACCCAGTACTTC
TRBD1	TRBV7-2	once	TRBJ1-1	CASSLGGQGNTEAFF	TGTGCCAGCAGCTTGGGGGGACAGGGAAACACTGAAGCTTTCTTT
.	TRBV24-1	once	TRBJ1-5	CATSGEDSNQPQHF	TGTGCCACCAGTGGGGAGGATAGCAATCAGCCCCAGCATTTT
TRBD2	TRBV28	.	TRBJ2-1	CATYSGTKFYNEQFF	TGTGCCACCTATAGCGGGACTAAGTTCTACAATGAGCAGTTCTTC
.	TRBV6-5	.	TRBJ2-7	CASSSLYEQYF	TGTGCCAGCAGTTCCCTGTACGAGCAGTACTTC
.	TRBV10-1	.	TRBJ2-2	CASSEWGRELFF	TGCGCCAGCAGTGAATGGGGCCGGGAGCTGTTTTTT
.	TRBV6-5	.	TRBJ1-2	CASRPGSGYTF	TGTGCCAGCAGACCTGGGAGCGGCTACACCTTC
.	TRBV7-9	.	TRBJ2-7	CASSFDSFYEQYF	TGTGCCAGCAGCTTTGACAGTTTCTACGAGCAGTACTTC